In its sample, the clone carrying this TCR beta chain was seen a few times. No antigen is known for it. The data stem from a study of a mutant IDH1 vaccine in newly diagnosed glioma. Study-level background: Radiotherapy alone preceded vaccination by 4-6 weeks; alternatively, vaccination started with temozolomide cycles. A roughly 62% male, 37.5% female split and a mean age of about 40 years characterized treated patients. Before enrollment, patients got radiotherapy alone, temozolomide alone, or mostly the combination.

As for time point: week 47, end of study. Doses consisted of 300 ug of mutant IDH1 20-mer peptide each, paired with topical imiquimod. Clones were sequenced by immunoSEQ multiplex PCR, and TCRdb holds only the in-frame ones, with some missing. The table shows 75,000 to 95,000 clones, with roughly 86% occurring only once. CDR1 is SGHDT and CDR2 is YYEEEE in the germline V gene. The CDR3 totals 14 residues. V was pared by 4 bases and J by 1 base, with 11 bases between. Overall study results and limits: Pseudoprogression looked unconnected to shifts in top peripheral T cell clonotypes.

This chain links TRBV5-6 with TRBJ2-5; D unresolved. The TCR sequence derives from a woman in her forties or fifties with glioma. The source material was PBMCs, sampled from a glioma patient whose treatment included an IDH1 peptide vaccine. Written as DNA, the CDR3 is TGTGCCAGCAGCCCTATGAGAGCCCAAGAGACCCAGTACTTC. This sequence encodes CASSPMRAQETQYF.